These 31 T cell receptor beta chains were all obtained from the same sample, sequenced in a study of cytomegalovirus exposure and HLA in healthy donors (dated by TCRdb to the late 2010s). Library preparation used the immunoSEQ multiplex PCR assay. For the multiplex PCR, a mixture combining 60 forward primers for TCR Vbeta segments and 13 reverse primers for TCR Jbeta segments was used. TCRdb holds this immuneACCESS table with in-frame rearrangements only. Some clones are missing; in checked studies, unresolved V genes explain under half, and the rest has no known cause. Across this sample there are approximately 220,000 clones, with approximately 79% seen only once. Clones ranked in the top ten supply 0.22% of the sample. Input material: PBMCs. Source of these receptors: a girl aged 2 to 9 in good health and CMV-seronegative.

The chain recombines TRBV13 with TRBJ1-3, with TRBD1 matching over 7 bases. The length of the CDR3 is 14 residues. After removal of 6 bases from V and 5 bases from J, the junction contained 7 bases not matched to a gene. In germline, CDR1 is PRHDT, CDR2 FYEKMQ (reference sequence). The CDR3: CASSEGQARNTIYF. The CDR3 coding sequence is TGTGCCAGCAGTGAAGGACAGGCAAGAAACACCATATATTTT.

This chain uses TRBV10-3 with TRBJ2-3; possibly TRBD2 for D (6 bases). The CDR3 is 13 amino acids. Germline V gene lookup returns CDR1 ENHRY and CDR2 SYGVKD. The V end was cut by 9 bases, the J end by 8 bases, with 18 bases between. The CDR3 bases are TGTGCCATGGCGCCGGGACTCGAAACTACGCAGTATTTT. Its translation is CAMAPGLETTQYF.

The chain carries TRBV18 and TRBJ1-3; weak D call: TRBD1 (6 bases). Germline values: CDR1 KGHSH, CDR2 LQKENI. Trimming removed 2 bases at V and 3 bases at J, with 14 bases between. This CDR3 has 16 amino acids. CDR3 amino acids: CASSPTGTLLGNTIYF. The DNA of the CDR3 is TGTGCCAGCTCACCAACCGGGACATTGCTTGGAAACACCATATATTTT.

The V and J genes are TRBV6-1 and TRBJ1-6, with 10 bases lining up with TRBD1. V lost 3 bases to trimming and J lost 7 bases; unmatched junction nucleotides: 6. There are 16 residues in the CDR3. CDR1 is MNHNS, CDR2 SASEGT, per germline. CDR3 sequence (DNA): TGTGCCAGCAGTGAGCCGGGACAGGGGTCGAATTCACCCCTCCACTTT. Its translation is CASSEPGQGSNSPLHF.

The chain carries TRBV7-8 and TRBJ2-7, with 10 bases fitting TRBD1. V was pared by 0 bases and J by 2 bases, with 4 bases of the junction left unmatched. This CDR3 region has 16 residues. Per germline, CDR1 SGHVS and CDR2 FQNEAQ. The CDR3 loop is CASSLATDRGPYEQYF. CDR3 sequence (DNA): TGTGCCAGCAGCTTAGCGACCGACAGGGGGCCCTACGAGCAGTACTTC. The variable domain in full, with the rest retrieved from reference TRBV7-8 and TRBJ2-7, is GAGVSQSPRYKVAKRGQDVALRCDPISGHVSLFWYQQALGQGPEFLTYFQNEAQLDKSGLPSDRFFAERPEGSVSTLKIQRTQQEDSAVYLCASSLATDRGPYEQYFGPGTRLTVT.

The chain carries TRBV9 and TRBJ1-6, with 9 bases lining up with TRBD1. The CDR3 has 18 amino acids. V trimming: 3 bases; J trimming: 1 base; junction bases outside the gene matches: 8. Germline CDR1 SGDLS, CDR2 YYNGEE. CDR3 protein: CASSDGRTGASYNSPLHF. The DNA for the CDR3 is TGTGCCAGCAGCGACGGTCGGACAGGGGCATCCTATAATTCACCCCTCCACTTT.

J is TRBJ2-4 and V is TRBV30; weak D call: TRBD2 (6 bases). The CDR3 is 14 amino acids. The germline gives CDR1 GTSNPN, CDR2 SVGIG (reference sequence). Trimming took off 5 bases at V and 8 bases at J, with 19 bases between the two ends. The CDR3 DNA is TGTGCCTGGGTCGAGCGGGCCCAGGCAGACATTCAGTACTTC. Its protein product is CAWVERAQADIQYF.

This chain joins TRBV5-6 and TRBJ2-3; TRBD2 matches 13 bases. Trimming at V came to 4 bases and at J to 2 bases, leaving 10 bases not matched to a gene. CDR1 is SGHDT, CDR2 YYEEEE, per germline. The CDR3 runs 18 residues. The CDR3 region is CASSLATGTSGDTDTQYF. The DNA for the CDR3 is TGTGCCAGCAGCCTAGCTACCGGGACTAGCGGGGACACAGATACGCAGTATTTT.

CDR3 sequence (DNA): TGTGCCAGCAGTTACTCGTACCTGTACAGGGATGAGCAGTTCTTC. Translated, it gives CASSYSYLYRDEQFF. V usage is TRBV6-5 and J usage is TRBJ2-1, with a tentative D call TRBD1 (6 bases). V lost 0 bases and J 8 bases, leaving 14 bases between the germline ends. Germline values: CDR1 MNHEY, CDR2 SVGAGI. The length of the CDR3 is 15 residues.

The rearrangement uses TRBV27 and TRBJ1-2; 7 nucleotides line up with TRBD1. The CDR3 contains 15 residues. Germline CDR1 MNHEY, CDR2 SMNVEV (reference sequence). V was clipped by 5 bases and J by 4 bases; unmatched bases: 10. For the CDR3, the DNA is TGTGCCAGCAGTATACAAGAGGGGGCGATCTATGGCTACACCTTC. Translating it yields CASSIQEGAIYGYTF.

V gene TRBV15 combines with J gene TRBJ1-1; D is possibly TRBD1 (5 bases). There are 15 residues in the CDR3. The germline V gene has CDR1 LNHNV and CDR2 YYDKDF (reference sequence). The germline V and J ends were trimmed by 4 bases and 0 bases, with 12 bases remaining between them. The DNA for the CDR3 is TGTGCCACCAGCAAAGACAGAAACATGAACACTGAAGCTTTCTTT. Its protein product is CATSKDRNMNTEAFF.

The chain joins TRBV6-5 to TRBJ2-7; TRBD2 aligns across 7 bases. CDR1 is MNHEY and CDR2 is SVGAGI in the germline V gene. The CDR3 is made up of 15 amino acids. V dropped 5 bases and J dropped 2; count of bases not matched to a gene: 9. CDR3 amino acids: CASSTLREAAYEQYF. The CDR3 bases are TGTGCCAGCAGTACTCTACGGGAGGCTGCCTACGAGCAGTACTTC.

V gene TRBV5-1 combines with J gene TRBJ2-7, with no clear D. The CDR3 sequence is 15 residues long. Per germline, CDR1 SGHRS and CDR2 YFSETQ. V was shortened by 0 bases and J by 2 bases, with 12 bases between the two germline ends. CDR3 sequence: CASSLGQVTTYEQYF. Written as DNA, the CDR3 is TGCGCCAGCAGCTTGGGCCAGGTCACCACCTACGAGCAGTACTTC. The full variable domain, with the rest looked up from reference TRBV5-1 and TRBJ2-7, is KAGVTQTPRYLIKTRGQQVTLSCSPISGHRSVSWYQQTPGQGLQFLFEYFSETQRNKGNFPGRFSGRQFSNSRSEMNVSTLELGDSALYLCASSLGQVTTYEQYFGPGTRLTVT.

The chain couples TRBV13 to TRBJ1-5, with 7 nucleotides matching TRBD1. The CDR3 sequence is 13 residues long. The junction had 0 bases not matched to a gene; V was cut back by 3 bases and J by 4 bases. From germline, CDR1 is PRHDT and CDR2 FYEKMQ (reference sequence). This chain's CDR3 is CASSLTGNQPQHF. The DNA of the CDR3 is TGTGCCAGCAGCTTGACAGGGAATCAGCCCCAGCATTTT.

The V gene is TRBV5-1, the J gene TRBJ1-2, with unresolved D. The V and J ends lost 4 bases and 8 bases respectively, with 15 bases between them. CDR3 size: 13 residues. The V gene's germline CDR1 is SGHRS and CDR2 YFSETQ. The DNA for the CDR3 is TGCGCCAGCAGCCCTGGGCTATCGGAAGGCTACACCTTC. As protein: CASSPGLSEGYTF.

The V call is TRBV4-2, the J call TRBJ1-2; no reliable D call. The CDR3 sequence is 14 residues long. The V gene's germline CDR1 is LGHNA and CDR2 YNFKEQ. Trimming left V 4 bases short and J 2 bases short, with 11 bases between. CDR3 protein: CASSPEAQNYGYTF. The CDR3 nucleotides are TGTGCCAGCAGCCCAGAAGCACAGAACTATGGCTACACCTTC.

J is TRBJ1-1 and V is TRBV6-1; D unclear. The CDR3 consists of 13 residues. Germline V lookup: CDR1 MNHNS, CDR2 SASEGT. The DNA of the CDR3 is TGTGCGTTGGCGGCGTCCATGAACACTGAAGCTTTCTTT. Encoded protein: CALAASMNTEAFF.

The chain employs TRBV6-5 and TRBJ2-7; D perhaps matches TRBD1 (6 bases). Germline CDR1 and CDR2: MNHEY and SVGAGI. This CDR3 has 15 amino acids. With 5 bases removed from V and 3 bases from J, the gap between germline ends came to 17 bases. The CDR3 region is CASSLMDSPDYEQYF. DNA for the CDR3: TGTGCCAGCAGTCTGATGGACAGTCCCGACTACGAGCAGTACTTC.

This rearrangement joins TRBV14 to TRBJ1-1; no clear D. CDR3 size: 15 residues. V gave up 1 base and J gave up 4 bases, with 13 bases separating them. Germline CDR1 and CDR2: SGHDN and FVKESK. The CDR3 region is CASSQVRLEGTEAFF. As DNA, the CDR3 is TGTGCCAGCAGCCAAGTTAGACTCGAGGGCACTGAAGCTTTCTTT.

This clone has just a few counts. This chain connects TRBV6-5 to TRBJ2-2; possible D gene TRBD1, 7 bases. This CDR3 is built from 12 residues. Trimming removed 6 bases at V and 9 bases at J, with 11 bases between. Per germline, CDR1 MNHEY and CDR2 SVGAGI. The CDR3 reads CASRQGGRELFF. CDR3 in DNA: TGTGCCAGCAGGCAGGGGGGAAGGGAGCTGTTTTTT.

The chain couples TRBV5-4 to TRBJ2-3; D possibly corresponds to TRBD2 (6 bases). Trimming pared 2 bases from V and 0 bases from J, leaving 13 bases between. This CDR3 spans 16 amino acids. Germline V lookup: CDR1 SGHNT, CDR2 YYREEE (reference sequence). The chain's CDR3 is CASSFKAGLSTDTQYF. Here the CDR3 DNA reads TGTGCCAGCAGCTTCAAGGCGGGACTTAGCACAGATACGCAGTATTTT.

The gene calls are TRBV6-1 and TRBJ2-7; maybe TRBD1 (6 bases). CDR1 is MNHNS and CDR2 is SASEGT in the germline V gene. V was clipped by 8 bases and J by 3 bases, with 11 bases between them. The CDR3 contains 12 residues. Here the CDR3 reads CASPGDNYEQYF. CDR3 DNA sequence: TGTGCCAGCCCCGGGGACAACTACGAGCAGTACTTC.

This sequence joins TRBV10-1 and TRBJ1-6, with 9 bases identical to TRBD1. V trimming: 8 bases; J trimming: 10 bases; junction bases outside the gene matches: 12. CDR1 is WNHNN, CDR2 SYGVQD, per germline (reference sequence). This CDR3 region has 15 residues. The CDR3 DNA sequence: TGCGCCAGCGGCGGACAGGGGACGAGGAGATCACCCCTCCACTTT. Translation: CASGGQGTRRSPLHF.

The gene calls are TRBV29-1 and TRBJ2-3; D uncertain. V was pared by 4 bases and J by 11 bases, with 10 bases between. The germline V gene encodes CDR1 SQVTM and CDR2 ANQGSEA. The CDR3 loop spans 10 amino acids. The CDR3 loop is CSVVSTKQYF. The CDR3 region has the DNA TGCAGCGTTGTCAGCACTAAGCAGTATTTT.

The CDR3 region has the DNA TGCGCCAGCAGCCAGCTCCCTGGGGGGGGCAGCTATCTCGGTGAGCAGTTCTTC. Its translation is CASSQLPGGGSYLGEQFF. The gene calls are TRBV4-1 and TRBJ2-1, with a weak D call TRBD2 (7 bases). Per germline, CDR1 MGHRA and CDR2 YSYEKL. The V end lost 3 bases, the J end lost 9 bases, and 27 bases lay between the germline ends. This CDR3 comprises 18 residues.

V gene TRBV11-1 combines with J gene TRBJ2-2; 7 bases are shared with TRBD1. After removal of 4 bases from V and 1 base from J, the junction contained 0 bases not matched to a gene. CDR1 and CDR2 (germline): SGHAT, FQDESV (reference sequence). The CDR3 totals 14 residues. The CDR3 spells CASSWTGNTGELFF. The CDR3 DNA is TGTGCCAGCAGCTGGACAGGGAACACCGGGGAGCTGTTTTTT.

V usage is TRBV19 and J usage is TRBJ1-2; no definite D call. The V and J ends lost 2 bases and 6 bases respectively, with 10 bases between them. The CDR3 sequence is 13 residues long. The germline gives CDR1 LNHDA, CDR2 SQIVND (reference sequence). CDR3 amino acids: CASSISGENGYTF. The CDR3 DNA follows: TGTGCCAGTAGTATAAGCGGGGAGAATGGCTACACCTTC.

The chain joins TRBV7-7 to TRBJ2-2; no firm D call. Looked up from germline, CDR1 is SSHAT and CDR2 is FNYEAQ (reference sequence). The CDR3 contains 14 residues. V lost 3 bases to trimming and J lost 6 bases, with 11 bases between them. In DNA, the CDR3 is TGTGCCAGCAGCTTGATAAACAGTGCCGGGGAGCTGTTTTTT. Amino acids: CASSLINSAGELFF.

CDR3 amino acids: CASSIERSYGYTF. The CDR3 nucleotides are TGTGCCAGTAGTATAGAACGGAGCTATGGCTACACCTTC. The chain joins TRBV19 to TRBJ1-2; D not resolved. The V end was cut by 0 bases, the J end by 4 bases, with 6 bases between. Germline values: CDR1 LNHDA, CDR2 SQIVND (reference sequence). CDR3 length: 13 amino acids.

The CDR3 bases are TGTGCCAGCAGCTTGGAATGGGCCGGCACTGAAGCTTTCTTT. As protein: CASSLEWAGTEAFF. V and J are TRBV5-6 and TRBJ1-1; D call uncertain. The CDR3 length is 14 residues. Trimming removed 0 bases from V and 4 bases from J, with 10 bases in between. Germline values: CDR1 SGHDT, CDR2 YYEEEE.

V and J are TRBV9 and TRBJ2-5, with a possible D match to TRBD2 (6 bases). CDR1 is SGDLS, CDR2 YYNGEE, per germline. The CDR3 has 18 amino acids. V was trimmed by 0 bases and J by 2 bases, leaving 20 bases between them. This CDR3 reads CASSVGLDKALRQETQYF. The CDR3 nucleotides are TGTGCCAGCAGCGTAGGACTAGATAAGGCCCTTAGGCAAGAGACCCAGTACTTC.